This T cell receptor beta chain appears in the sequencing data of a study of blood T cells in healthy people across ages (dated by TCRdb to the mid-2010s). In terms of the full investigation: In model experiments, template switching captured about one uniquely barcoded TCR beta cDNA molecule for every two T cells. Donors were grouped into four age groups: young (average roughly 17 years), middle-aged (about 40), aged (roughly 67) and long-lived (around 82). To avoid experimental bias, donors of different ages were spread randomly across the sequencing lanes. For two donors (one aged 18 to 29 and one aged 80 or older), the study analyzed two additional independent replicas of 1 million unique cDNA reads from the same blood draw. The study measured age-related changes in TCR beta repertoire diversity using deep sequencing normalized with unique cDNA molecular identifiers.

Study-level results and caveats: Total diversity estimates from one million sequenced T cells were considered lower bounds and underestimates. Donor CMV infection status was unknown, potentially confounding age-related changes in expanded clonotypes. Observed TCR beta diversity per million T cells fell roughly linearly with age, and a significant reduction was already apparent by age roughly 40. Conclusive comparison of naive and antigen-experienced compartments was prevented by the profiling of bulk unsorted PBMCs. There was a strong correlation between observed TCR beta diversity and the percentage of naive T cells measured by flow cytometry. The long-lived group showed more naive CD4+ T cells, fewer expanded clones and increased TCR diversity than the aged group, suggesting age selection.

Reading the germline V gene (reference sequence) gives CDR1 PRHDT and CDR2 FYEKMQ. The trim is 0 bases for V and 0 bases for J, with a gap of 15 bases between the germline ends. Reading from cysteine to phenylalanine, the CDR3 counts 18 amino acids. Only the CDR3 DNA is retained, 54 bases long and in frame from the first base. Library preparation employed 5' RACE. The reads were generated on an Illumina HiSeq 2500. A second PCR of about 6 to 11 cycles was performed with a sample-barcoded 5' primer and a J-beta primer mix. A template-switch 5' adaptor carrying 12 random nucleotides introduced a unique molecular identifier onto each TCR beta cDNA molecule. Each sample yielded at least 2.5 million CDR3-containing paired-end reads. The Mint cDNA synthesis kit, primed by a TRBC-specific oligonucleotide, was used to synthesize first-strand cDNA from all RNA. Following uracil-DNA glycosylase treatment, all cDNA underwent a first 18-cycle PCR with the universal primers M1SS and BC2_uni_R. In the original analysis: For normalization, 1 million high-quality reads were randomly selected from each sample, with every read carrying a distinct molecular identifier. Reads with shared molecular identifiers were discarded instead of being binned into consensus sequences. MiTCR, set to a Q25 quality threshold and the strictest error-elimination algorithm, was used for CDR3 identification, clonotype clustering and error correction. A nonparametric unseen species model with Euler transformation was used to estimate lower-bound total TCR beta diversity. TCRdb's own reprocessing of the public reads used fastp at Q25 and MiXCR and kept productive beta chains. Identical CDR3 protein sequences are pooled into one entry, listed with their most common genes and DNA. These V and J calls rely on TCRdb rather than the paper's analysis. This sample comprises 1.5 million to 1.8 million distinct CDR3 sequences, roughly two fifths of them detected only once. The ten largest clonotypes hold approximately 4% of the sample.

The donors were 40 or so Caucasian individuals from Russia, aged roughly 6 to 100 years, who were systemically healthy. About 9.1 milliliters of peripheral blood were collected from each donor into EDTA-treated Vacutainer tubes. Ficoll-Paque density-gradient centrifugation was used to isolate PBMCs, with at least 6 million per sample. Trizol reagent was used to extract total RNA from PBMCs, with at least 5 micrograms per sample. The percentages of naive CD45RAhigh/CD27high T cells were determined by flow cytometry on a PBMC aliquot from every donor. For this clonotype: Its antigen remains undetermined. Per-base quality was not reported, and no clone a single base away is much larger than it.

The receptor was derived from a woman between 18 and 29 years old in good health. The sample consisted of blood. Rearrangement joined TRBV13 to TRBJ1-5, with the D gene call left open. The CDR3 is CASSLGPPTAYSNQPQHF. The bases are TGTGCCAGCAGCTTAGGCCCCCCAACGGCTTATAGCAATCAGCCCCAGCATTTT.